This T cell receptor (beta chain) was sequenced during a study of CD8 T cells in Susac syndrome. With random hexamers, roughly 0.45 to 1 ug RNA was reverse transcribed. Using its own MiXCR run on the immunoSEQ multiplex PCR reads, TCRdb lists one record per CDR3 protein. There are 300,000 or so distinct CDR3 sequences in the sample; 92% occur only once, and roughly 0.059% lies in the top ten. This sequence was found in a human donor with multiple sclerosis. The sequencing input was CD4+ T cells from PBMCs.

The CDR3 is CASSQDRLSSYEQYF. The CDR3 coding sequence is TGTGCCAGCAGCCAGGACAGGCTTAGCTCCTACGAGCAGTACTTC. This chain connects TRBV2 to TRBJ2-7; TRBD1 agrees at 7 bases. CDR1 and CDR2 (germline): SNHLY, FYNNEI. With V trimmed by 6 bases and J by 0 bases, 8 bases remained unmatched. The length of the CDR3 is 15 residues.